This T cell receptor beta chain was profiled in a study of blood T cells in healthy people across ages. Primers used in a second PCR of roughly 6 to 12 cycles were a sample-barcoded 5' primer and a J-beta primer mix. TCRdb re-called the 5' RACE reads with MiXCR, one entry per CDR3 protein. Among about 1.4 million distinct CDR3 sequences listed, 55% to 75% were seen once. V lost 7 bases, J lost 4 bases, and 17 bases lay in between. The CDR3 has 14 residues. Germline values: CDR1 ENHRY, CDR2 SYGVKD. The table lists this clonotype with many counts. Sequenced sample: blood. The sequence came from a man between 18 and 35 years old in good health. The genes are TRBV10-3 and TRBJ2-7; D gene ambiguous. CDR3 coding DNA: TGTGCCATCAAGGGCGAGACCGAGTCTTACGAGCAGTACTTC. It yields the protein CAIKGETESYEQYF.